The 5 T cell receptor beta chains presented below share a single source sample, sequenced in a study of shared clonotypes between healthy human individuals (TCRdb year 2020). Library construction relied on the immunoSEQ multiplex PCR assay. The clones in this table, taken by TCRdb from immuneACCESS, are in-frame only. Not every clone is retained; where verified, under half of the shortfall comes from an unresolved V gene, and the cause of the rest is unknown. This sample gives 2 million to 2.5 million clones in total; under 97% of them show up just once. Roughly 0.13% of the sample comes from the top ten. Sequenced sample: naive CD4+ T cells sorted from blood. This specimen's cell subset or site label, interpreted: CD45RA+ positively selected. The receptors shown here come from a man aged 18 to 30 in good health.

This clone came up a few times. The sample has other DNA sequences that encode this CDR3 too. V usage is TRBV18 and J usage is TRBJ2-5; D is undetermined. V lost 3 bases and J lost 4, with 9 bases in between. The CDR3 extends over 13 amino acids. Germline CDR1 KGHSH, CDR2 LQKENI. CDR3 residues: CASSPLTGETQYF. CDR3 DNA sequence: TGTGCCAGCTCACCTTTAACGGGAGAGACCCAGTACTTC. Variable domain in full (rest from reference TRBV18 and TRBJ2-5): NAGVMQNPRHLVRRRGQEARLRCSPMKGHSHVYWYRQLPEEGLKFMVYLQKENIIDESGMPKERFSAEFPKEGPSILRIQQVVRGDSAAYFCASSPLTGETQYFGPGTRLLVL.

The chain joins TRBV18 to TRBJ1-1; D perhaps matches TRBD1 (6 bases). CDR3 length equals 14 residues. Trimming pared 3 bases from V and 8 bases from J, leaving 16 bases between. Germline V gene data show CDR1 as KGHSH and CDR2 as LQKENI. This CDR3 is CASSPLDSLPEAFF. DNA of the CDR3: TGTGCCAGCTCACCCTTGGACAGTCTTCCCGAAGCTTTCTTT.

This clone was seen only a few times. The chain recombines TRBV9 with TRBJ1-3; TRBD1 agrees at 8 bases. CDR3 length: 15 amino acids. Germline CDR1 reads SGDLS; CDR2 reads YYNGEE. Trimming cost V 4 bases and J 10 bases; bases outside gene matches: 13. For the CDR3, the DNA is TGTGCCAGCAGCCTCTCGGACAGGGATCGGCAAACCATATATTTT. Translated, it gives CASSLSDRDRQTIYF.

This clone was seen only once. This chain links TRBV18 with TRBJ2-2, with D hard to call. CDR3 size: 15 residues. The ends were cut back, 6 bases at V and 4 bases at J, with 15 bases in the middle. CDR1 is KGHSH, CDR2 LQKENI, per germline. The CDR3 nucleotides are TGTGCCAGCTCCCTCGTGAGCGACGGCACCGGGGAGCTGTTTTTT. Translated: CASSLVSDGTGELFF. Together with reference TRBV18 and TRBJ2-2, the CDR3 gives the full variable domain: NAGVMQNPRHLVRRRGQEARLRCSPMKGHSHVYWYRQLPEEGLKFMVYLQKENIIDESGMPKERFSAEFPKEGPSILRIQQVVRGDSAAYFCASSLVSDGTGELFFGEGSRLTVL.

This rearrangement joins TRBV6-1 to TRBJ2-1, with D hard to call. Looked up from germline, CDR1 is MNHNS and CDR2 is SASEGT. This CDR3 has 13 residues. V was pared by 7 bases and J by 7 bases, with 14 bases between. The CDR3 region is CASTPGYWNEQFF. For the CDR3, the DNA is TGTGCCAGCACCCCCGGATATTGGAATGAGCAGTTCTTC.